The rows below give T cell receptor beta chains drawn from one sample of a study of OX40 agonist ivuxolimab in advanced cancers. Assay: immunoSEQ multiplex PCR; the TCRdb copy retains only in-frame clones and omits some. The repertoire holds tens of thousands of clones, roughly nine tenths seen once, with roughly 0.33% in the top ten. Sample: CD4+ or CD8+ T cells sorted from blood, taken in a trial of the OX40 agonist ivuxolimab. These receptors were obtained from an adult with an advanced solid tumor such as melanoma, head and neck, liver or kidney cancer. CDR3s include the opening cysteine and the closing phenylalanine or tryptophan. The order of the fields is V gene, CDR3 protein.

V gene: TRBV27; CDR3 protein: CATHRLAGAEETQYF
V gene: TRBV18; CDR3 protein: CASSLFVTGAYEQYF
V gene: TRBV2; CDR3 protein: CASSDRGLSTDTQYF
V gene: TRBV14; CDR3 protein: CASSSKRIRTDTQYF
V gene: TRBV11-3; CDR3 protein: CASSLSGASSYEQYF
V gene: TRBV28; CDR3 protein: CASRKTGELFF
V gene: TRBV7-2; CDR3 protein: CASSPGDYGYTF
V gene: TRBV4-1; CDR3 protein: CASSQLPPAVRTNTDTQYF
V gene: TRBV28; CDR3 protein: CASSSGRTGYTF
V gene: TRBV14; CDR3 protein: CASSLRYEQYF
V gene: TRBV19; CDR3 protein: CASNPQGGLAGELFF
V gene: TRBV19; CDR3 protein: CASSIDQETQYF
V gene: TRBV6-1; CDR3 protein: CASSVHYGGNQPQHF
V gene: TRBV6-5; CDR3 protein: CASSPSLTQETQYF
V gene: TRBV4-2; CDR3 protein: CASSQATEQETQYF
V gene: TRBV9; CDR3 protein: CASSVGLADQDEQFF
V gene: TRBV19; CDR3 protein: CASSPRGLANTGELFF
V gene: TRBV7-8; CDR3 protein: CASSFIRDYSNEQFF
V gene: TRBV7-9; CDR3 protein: CASSLGYRLQETQYF
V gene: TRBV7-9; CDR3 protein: CASSTLTGNEQFF
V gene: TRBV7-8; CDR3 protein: CASSLRASYEQYF
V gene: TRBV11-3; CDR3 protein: CASSSTPLPGLADHTGELFF
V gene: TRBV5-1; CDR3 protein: CASSLQGTNVLTF
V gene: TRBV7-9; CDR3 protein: CASSVRGGYGYTF
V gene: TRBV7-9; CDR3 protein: CASSLGQDYGYTF
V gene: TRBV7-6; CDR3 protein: CASSLSPGRTIRNTEAFF
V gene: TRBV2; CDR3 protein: CASSHHRWAGEQETQYF
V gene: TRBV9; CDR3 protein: CASSGGLAANTGELFF
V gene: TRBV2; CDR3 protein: CASMDSSYNEQFF
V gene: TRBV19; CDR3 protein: CASSSRGNQPQHF
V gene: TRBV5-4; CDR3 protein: CASSLRGLGPGEQFF
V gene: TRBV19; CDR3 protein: CASTAFSGNTIYF
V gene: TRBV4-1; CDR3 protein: CASSQDPGLAGTGELFF